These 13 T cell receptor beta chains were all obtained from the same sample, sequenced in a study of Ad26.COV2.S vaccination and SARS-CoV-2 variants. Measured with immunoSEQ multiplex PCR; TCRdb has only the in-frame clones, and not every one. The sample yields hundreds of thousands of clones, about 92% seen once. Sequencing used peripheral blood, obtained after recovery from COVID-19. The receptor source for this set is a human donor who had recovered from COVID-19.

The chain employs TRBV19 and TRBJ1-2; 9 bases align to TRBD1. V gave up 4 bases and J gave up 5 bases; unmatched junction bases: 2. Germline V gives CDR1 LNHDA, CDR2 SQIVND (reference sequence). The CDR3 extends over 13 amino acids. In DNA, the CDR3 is TGTGCCAGTAGTAAAGGGACAGGGTATGGCTACACCTTC. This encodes CASSKGTGYGYTF.

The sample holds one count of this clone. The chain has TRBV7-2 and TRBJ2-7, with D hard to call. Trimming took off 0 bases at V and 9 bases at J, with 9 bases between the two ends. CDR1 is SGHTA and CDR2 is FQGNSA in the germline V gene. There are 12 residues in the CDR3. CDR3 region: CASSLALSGQYF. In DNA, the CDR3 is TGTGCCAGCAGCTTAGCGCTCTCCGGGCAGTACTTC.

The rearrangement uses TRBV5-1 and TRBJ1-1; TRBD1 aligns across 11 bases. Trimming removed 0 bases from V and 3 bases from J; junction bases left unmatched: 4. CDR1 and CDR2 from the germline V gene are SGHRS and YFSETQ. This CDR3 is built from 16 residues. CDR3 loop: CASSLDGTGGDTEAFF. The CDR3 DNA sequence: TGCGCCAGCAGCTTGGATGGGACAGGGGGTGACACTGAAGCTTTCTTT.

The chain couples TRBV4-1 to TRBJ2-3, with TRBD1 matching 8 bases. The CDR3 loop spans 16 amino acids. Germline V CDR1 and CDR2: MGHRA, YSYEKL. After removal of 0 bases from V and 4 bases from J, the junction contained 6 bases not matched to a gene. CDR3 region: CASSQDMDREADTQYF. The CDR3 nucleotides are TGCGCCAGCAGCCAAGATATGGACAGGGAAGCAGATACGCAGTATTTT.

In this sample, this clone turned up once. The CDR3 DNA sequence: TGTGCCAGTGATATAGGAGCGACAACAGATACGCAGTATTTT. This codes for CASDIGATTDTQYF. This rearrangement joins TRBV21-1 to TRBJ2-3. TRBV21-1 is a documented pseudogene. CDR3 length: 14 amino acids.

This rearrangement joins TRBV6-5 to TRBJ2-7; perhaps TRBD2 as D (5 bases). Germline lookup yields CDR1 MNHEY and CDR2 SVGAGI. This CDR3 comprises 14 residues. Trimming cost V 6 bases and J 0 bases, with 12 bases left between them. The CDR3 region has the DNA TGTGCCAGCAGCCTTTTCGGGGACTCCTACGAGCAGTACTTC. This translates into CASSLFGDSYEQYF.

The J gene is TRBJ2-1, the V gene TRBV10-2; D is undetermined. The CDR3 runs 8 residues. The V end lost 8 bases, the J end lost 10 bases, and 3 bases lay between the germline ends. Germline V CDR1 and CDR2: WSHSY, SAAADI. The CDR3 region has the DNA TGCGCCAGCGGAGAGCAGTTCTTC. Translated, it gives CASGEQFF.

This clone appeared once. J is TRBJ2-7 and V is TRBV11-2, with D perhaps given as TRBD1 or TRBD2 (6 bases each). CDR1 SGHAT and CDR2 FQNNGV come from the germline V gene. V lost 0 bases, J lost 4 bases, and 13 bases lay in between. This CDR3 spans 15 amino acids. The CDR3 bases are TGTGCCAGCAGCTTAGAGGCCTCGGGGGCTTACGAGCAGTACTTC. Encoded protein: CASSLEASGAYEQYF.

DNA of the CDR3: TGTGCCAGTAGGGGGCCGGGAAACACCATATATTTT. Its protein is CASRGPGNTIYF. The V gene is TRBV19, the J gene TRBJ1-3; maybe TRBD1 (5 bases). The CDR3 runs to 12 residues. V was trimmed by 6 bases and J by 4 bases, leaving 7 bases between them. CDR1 and CDR2 (germline): LNHDA, SQIVND (reference sequence). Full variable domain (rest looked up from reference TRBV19 and TRBJ1-3): DGGITQSPKYLFRKEGQNVTLSCEQNLNHDAMYWYRQDPGQGLRLIYYSQIVNDFQKGDIAEGYSVSREKKESFPLTVTSAQKNPTAFYLCASRGPGNTIYFGEGSWLTVV.

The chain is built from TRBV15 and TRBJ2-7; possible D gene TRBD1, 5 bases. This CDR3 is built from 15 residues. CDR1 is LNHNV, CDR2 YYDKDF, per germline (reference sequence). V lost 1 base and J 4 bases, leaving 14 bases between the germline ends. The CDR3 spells CATSRGKGSVYEQYF. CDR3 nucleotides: TGTGCCACCAGCAGAGGAAAGGGGTCGGTGTACGAGCAGTACTTC. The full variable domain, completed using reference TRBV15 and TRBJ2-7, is DAMVIQNPRYQVTQFGKPVTLSCSQTLNHNVMYWYQQKSSQAPKLLFHYYDKDFNNEADTPDNFQSRRPNTSFCFLDIRSPGLGDTAMYLCATSRGKGSVYEQYFGPGTRLTVT.

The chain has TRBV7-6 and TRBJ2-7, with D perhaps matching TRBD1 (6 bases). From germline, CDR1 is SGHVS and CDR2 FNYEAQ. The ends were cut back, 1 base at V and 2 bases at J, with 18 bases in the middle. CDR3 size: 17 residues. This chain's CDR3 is CASSLGGPGHAAYEQYF. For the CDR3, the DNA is TGTGCCAGCAGCTTAGGGGGGCCGGGACATGCGGCCTACGAGCAGTACTTC.

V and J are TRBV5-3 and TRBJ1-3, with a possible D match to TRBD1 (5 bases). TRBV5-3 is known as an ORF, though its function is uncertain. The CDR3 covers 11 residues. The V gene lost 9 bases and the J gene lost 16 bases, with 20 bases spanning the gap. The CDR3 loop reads CAKGRGPEAYF. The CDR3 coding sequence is TGTGCCAAAGGCCGGGGCCCGGAGGCCTATTTT.

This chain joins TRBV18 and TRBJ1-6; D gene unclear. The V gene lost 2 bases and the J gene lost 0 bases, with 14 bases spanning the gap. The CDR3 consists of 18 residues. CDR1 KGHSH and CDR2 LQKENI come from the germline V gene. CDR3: CASSPRAGKSSYNSPLHF. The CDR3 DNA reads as TGTGCCAGCTCACCAAGGGCCGGAAAAAGCTCCTATAATTCACCCCTCCACTTT. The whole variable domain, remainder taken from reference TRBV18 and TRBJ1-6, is NAGVMQNPRHLVRRRGQEARLRCSPMKGHSHVYWYRQLPEEGLKFMVYLQKENIIDESGMPKERFSAEFPKEGPSILRIQQVVRGDSAAYFCASSPRAGKSSYNSPLHFGNGTRLTVT.